This T cell receptor beta chain derives from a study of T cell clusters in autoimmune cytopenias. TRB was amplified from roughly 0.25 ug of peripheral blood genomic DNA per sample. Multiplex touch-down PCR amplified TRB using TRB-A and TRB-B pools in one tube. TCRdb re-called the multiplex PCR reads and shows each CDR3 protein once, DNA omitted. Its clone listing holds around 12,000 distinct CDR3 sequences. This TCR derives from a human donor with an autoimmune cytopenia or autoimmune hepatitis (not recorded which). Sequencing was performed on peripheral blood.

CDR3 in amino acids: CASSDIEGGKNIQYF. The chain has TRBV10-1 and TRBJ2-4; TCRdb reports TRBD1, a call that lacks DNA to check it against. CDR3 length: 15 residues. Germline V gene sequence: CDR1 WNHNN, CDR2 SYGVQD (reference sequence).